This T cell receptor (beta chain) was recorded in a study of shared clonotypes between healthy human individuals. Study-wide background: The donors, a couple of women and a few men, were aged 18 to 49. Broader study findings: Naive subsets, compared against memory subsets, generally had larger estimated richness values. With a handful of donors compared, 4.5% to 6.5% of naive CD4 clonotypes were shared.

Profiling relied on immunoSEQ multiplex PCR, and the TCRdb table lists in-frame clones only, not all of them. The top ten hold 0.36% of the sample, which has more than 1,200,000 clones, approximately 98.5% seen once. With regard to this clone: Its antigen is not identified.

All donors qualified as healthy HIV-negative adults and had experienced no recent acute infections or vaccinations. The germline gives CDR1 MNHEY, CDR2 SMNVEV (reference sequence). V shed 5 bases and J shed 5 bases, with 10 bases lying between them. The CDR3 covers 13 residues. The receptor was derived from a young man in good health. What was sequenced was naive CD4+ T cells sorted from blood. The subset denotes: CD45RA+ positively selected. The chain joins TRBV27 to TRBJ1-5, with D unclear. CDR3 DNA: TGTGCCAGCAGTCTTCAGCGGGATCAGCCCCAGCATTTT. This translates into CASSLQRDQPQHF.